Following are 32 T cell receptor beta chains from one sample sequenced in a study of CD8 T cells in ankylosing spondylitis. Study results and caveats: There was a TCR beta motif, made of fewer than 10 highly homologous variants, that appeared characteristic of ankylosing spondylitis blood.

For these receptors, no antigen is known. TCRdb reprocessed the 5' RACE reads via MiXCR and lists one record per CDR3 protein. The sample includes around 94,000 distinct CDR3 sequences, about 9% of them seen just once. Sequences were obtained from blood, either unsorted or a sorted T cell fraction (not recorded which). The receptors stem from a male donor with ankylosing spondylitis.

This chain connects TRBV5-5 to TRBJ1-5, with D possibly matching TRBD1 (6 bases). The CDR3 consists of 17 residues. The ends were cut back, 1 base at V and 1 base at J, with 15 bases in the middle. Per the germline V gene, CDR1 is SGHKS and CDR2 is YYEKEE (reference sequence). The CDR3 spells CASSLTGLVESNQPQHF. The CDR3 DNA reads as TGTGCCAGCAGCTTGACAGGGTTGGTTGAGAGCAATCAGCCCCAGCATTTT.

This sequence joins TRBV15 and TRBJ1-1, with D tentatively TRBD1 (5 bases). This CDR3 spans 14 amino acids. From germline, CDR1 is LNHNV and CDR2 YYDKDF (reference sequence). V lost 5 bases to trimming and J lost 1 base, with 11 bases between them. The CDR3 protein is CATSQDRGNTEAFF. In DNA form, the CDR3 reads TGTGCCACCAGCCAAGACAGAGGGAACACTGAAGCTTTCTTT.

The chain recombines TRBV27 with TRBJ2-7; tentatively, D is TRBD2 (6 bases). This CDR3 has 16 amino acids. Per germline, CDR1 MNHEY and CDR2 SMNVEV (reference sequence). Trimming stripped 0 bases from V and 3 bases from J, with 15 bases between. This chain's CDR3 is CASSLSPGTGVYEQYF. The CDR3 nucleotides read TGTGCCAGCAGTTTATCCCCAGGGACGGGAGTCTACGAGCAGTACTTC.

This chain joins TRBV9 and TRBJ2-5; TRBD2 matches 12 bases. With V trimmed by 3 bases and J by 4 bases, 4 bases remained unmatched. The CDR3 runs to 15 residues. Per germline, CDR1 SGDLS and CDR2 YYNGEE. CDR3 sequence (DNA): TGTGCCAGCAGCGGACTAGCGGGAGCCAGAGAGACCCAGTACTTC. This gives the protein CASSGLAGARETQYF.

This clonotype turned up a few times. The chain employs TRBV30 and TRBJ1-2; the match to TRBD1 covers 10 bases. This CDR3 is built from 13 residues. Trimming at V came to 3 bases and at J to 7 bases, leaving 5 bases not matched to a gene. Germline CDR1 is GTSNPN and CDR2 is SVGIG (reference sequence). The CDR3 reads CAWRIGTGAGYTF. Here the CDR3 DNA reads TGTGCCTGGAGAATCGGGACAGGGGCTGGCTACACCTTC.

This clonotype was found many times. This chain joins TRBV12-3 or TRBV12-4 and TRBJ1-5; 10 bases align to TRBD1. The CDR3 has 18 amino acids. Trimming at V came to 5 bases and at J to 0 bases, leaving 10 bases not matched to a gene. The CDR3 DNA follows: TGTGCCAGCAGTGACAGGGGGCACGAACGGATTAGCAATCAGCCCCAGCATTTT. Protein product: CASSDRGHERISNQPQHF.

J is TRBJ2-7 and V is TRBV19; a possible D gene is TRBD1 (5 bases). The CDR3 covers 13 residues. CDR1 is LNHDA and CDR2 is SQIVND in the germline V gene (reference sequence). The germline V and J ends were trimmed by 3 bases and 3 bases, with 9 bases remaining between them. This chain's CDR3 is CASSIWGGYEQYF. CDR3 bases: TGTGCCAGTAGTATCTGGGGCGGCTACGAGCAGTACTTC.

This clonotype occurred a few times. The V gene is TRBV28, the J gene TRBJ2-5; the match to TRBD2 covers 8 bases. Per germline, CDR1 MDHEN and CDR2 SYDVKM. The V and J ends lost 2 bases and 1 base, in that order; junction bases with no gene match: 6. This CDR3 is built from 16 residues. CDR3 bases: TGTGCCAGCAGTTTAAGAACTAGCGGACCCCAAGAGACCCAGTACTTC. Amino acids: CASSLRTSGPQETQYF.

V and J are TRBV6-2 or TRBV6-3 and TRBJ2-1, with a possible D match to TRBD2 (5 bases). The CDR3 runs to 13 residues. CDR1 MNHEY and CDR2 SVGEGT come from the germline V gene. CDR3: CAHSGGPYNEQFF. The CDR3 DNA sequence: TGTGCTCACTCTGGCGGGCCCTACAATGAGCAGTTCTTC.

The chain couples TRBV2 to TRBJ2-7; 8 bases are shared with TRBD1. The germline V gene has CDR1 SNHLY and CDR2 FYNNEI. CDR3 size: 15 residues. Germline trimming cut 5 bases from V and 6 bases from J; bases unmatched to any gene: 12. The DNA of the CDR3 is TGTGCCAGCAGTCCCCCTGCCTCGGACAGGGTCGAGCAGTACGTC. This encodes CASSPPASDRVEQYV.

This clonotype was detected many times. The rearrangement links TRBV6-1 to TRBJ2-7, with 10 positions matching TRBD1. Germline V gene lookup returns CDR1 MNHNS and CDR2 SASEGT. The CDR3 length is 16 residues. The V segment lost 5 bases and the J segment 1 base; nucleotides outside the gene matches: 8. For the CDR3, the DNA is TGTGCCAGCAGTCTCTTGACAGGGGGCGCATCCTACGAGCAGTACTTC. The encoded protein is CASSLLTGGASYEQYF.

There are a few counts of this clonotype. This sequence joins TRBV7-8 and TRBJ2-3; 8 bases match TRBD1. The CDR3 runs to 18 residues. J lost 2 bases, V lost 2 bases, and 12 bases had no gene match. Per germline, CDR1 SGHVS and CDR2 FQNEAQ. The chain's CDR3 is CASSLRAPTGAITDTQYF. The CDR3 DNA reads TGTGCCAGCAGCTTACGAGCCCCGACAGGGGCCATCACAGATACGCAGTATTTT.

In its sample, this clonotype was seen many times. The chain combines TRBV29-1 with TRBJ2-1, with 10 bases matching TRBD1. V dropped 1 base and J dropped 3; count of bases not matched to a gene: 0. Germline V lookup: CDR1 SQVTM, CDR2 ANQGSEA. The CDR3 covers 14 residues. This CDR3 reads CSVEGTGGYNEQFF. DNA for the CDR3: TGCAGCGTTGAAGGGACAGGGGGCTACAATGAGCAGTTCTTC.

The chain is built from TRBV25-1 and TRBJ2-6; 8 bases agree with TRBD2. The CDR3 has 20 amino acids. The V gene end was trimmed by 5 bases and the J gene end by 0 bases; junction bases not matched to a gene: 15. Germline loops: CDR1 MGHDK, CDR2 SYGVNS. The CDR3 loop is CASSHRWAGGSHSGANVLTF. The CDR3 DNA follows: TGTGCCAGCAGTCATCGTTGGGCGGGGGGATCCCACTCTGGGGCCAACGTCCTGACTTTC.

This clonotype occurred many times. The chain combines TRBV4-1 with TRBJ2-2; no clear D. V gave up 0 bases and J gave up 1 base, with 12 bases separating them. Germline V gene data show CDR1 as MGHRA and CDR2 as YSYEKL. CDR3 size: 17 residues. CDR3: CASSQDGNRMNTGELFF. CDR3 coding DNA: TGCGCCAGCAGCCAAGATGGAAACCGAATGAACACCGGGGAGCTGTTTTTT.

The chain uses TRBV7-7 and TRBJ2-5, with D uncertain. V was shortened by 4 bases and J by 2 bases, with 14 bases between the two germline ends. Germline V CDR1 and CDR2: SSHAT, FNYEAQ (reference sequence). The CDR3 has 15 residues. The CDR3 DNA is TGTGCCAGCAGCTACGGCCTAGGAGTACAAGAGACCCAGTACTTC. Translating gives CASSYGLGVQETQYF.

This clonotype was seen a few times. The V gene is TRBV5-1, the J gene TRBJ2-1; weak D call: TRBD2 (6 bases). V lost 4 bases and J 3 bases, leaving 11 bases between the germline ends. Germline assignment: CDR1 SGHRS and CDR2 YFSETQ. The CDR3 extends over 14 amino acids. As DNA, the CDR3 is TGCGCCAGCAGCGGGGACTGGAACTACAATGAGCAGTTCTTC. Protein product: CASSGDWNYNEQFF. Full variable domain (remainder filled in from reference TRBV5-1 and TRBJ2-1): KAGVTQTPRYLIKTRGQQVTLSCSPISGHRSVSWYQQTPGQGLQFLFEYFSETQRNKGNFPGRFSGRQFSNSRSEMNVSTLELGDSALYLCASSGDWNYNEQFFGPGTRLTVL.

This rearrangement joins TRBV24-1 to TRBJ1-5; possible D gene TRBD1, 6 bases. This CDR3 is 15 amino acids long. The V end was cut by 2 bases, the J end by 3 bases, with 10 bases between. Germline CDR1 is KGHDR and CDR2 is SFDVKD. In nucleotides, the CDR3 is TGTGCCACCAGTGATTCCCAGGGGCCCAATCAGCCCCAGCATTTT. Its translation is CATSDSQGPNQPQHF.

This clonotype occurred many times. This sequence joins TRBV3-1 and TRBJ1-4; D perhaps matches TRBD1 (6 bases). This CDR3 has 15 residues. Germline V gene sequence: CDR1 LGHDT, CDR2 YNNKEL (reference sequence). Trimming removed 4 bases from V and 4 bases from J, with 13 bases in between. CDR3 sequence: CASSPLGADNEKLFF. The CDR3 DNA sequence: TGTGCCAGCAGCCCCCTGGGGGCGGATAATGAAAAACTGTTTTTT.

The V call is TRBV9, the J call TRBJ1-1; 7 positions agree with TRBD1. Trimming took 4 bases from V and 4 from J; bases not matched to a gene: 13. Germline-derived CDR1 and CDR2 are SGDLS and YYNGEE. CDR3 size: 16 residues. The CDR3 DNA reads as TGTGCCAGCAGCTCTCGTTTGGAGGGGGCAGGCACTGAAGCTTTCTTT. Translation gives CASSSRLEGAGTEAFF.

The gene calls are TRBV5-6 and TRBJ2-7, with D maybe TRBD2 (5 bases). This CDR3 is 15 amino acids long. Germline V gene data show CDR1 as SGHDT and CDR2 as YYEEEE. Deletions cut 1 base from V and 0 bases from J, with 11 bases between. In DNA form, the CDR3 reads TGTGCCAGCAGCTTGCTTCCTAGCAACTCCTACGAGCAGTACTTC. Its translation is CASSLLPSNSYEQYF. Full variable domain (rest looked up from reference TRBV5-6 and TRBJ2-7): DAGVTQSPTHLIKTRGQQVTLRCSPKSGHDTVSWYQQALGQGPQFIFQYYEEEERQRGNFPDRFSGHQFPNYSSELNVNALLLGDSALYLCASSLLPSNSYEQYFGPGTRLTVT.

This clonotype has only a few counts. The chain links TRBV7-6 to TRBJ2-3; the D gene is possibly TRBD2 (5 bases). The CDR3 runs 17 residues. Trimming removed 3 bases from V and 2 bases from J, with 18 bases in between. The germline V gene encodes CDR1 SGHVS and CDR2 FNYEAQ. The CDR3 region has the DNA TGTGCCAGCAGCTTGGGGTCTGGCGGGCAAATCACAGATACGCAGTATTTT. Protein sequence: CASSLGSGGQITDTQYF.

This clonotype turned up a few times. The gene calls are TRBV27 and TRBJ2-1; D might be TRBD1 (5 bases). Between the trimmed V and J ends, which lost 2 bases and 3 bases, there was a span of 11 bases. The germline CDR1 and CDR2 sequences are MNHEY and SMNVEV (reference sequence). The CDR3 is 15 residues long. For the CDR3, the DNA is TGTGCCAGCAGTTTAGACAGTGGGTACTACAATGAGCAGTTCTTC. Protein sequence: CASSLDSGYYNEQFF.

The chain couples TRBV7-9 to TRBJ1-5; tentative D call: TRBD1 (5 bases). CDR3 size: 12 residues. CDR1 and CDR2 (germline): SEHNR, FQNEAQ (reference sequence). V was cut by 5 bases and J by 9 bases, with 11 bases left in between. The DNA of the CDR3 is TGTGCCAGCAGCCCGGGGCCCCTGCCCCAGCATTTT. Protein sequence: CASSPGPLPQHF. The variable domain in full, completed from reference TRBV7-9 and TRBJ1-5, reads DTGVSQNPRHKITKRGQNVTFRCDPISEHNRLYWYRQTLGQGPEFLTYFQNEAQLEKSRLLSDRFSAERPKGSFSTLEIQRTEQGDSAMYLCASSPGPLPQHFGDGTRLSIL.

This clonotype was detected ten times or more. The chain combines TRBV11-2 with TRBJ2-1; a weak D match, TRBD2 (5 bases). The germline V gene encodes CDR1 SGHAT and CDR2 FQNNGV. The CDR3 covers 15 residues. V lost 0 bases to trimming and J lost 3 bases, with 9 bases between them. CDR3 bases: TGTGCCAGCAGCTTAGAGGAGCGGAACTACAATGAGCAGTTCTTC. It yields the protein CASSLEERNYNEQFF.

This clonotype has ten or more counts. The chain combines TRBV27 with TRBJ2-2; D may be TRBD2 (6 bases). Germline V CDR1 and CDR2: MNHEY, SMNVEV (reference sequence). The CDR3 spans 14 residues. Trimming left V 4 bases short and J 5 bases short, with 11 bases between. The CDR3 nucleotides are TGTGCCAGCAGTTACGGAGGGGTAACCGGGGAGCTGTTTTTT. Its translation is CASSYGGVTGELFF.

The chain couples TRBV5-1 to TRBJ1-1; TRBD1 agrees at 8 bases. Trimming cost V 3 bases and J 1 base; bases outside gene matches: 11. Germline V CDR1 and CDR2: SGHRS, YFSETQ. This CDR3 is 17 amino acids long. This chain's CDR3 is CASSSKRQGPQNTEAFF. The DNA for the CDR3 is TGCGCCAGCAGCTCCAAAAGACAGGGGCCACAGAACACTGAAGCTTTCTTT.

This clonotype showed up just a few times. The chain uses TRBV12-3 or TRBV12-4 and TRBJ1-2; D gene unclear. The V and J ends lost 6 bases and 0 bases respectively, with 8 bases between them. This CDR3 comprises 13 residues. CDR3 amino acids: CASSPTANYGYTF. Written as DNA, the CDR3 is TGTGCCAGCAGCCCGACCGCTAACTATGGCTACACCTTC.

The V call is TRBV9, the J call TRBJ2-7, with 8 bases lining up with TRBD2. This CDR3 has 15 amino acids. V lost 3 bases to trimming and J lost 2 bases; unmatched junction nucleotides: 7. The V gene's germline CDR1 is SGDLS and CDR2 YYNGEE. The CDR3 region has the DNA TGTGCCAGCAGCGGCGAACAGCGGGAGCCCTACGAGCAGTACTTC. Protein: CASSGEQREPYEQYF.

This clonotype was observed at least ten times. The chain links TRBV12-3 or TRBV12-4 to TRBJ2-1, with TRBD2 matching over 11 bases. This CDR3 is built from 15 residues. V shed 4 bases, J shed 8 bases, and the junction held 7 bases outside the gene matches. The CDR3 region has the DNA TGTGCCAGCAGTTCCCCCGGGACTAGCGGCGATGAGCAGTTCTTC. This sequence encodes CASSSPGTSGDEQFF.

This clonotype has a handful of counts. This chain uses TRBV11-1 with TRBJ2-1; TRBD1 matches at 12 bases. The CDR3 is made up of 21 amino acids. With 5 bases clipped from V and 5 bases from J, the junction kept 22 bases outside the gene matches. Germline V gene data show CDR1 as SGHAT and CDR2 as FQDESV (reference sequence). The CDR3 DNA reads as TGTGCCAGCAGCCAGCCAACCGGGACAGGGGGCGTAAGGCTAGGCGACAATGAGCAGTTCTTC. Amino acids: CASSQPTGTGGVRLGDNEQFF.

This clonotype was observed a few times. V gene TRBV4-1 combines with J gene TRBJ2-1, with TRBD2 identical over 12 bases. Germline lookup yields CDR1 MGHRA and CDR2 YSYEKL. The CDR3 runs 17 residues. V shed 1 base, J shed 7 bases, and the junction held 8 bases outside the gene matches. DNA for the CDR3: TGCGCCAGCAGCCAAGGGCCGACTAGCGGGAGAGGGAATGAGCAGTTCTTC. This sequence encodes CASSQGPTSGRGNEQFF.